The source of this T cell receptor (beta chain) is a study of T-cell reconstitution after alpha-beta-depleted transplantation in children. This clonotype has just a few counts. During its preparation, the TCRbeta library received unique molecular identifiers. TCRdb reprocessed the PCR reads with MiXCR, giving one entry per CDR3 protein. This table has 150,000 to 250,000 distinct CDR3 sequences, about 14% appearing once. The CDR3 runs to 15 residues. V shed 0 bases and J shed 0 bases, with 6 bases lying between them. Germline CDR1 MNHEY, CDR2 SVGAGI. This chain uses TRBV6-5 with TRBJ1-3; no firm D call. The TCR was taken from a human donor who donated a stem cell graft to a child with acute lymphoblastic leukemia. Sequencing used PBMCs from the stem cell graft donor, obtained from the stem cell graft. This CDR3 is CASSYSGSSGNTIYF. Written as DNA, the CDR3 is TGTGCCAGCAGTTACTCGGGCAGCTCTGGAAACACCATATATTTT.